Shown below are 28 T cell receptor beta chains from a single sample sequenced in a study of T cells in Graves' hyperthyroidism and ophthalmopathy. It was RNA transcripts that yielded the amplified TCR beta CDR3 regions. HTBI primers were the set used in a first-round RT-PCR of the TCR CDR3. TCRdb analysed the multiplex PCR reads with MiXCR anew, one entry per CDR3 protein. The sample shows hundreds of thousands of distinct CDR3 sequences, 46% of them seen only once. The material sequenced was peripheral blood or thyroid tissue (not recorded which). The receptors here all came from a woman under 30 with Graves' hyperthyroidism.

Notes on this clonotype: With a much larger clone just one base away, this may be a read error. The V and J genes are TRBV10-2 and TRBJ1-2; 8 bases are shared with TRBD1. CDR3 length equals 15 residues. CDR1 WSHSY and CDR2 SAAADI come from the germline V gene. This CDR3 reads CASSPRTGTFYGYTF. CDR3 sequence (DNA): TGTGCCAGCAGTCCCAGGACAGGGACATTCTATGGCTACACCTTC.

The V and J genes are TRBV19 and TRBJ1-2; 12 bases fit TRBD1. CDR1 and CDR2 from the germline V gene are LNHDA and SQIVND (reference sequence). The CDR3 has 15 residues. Unmatched junction bases numbered 6, after V lost 3 bases and J lost 7 bases. The CDR3 region has the DNA TGTGCCAGTAGTATGGGGGACAGGGGGCCCGGTGGCTACACCTTC. Translation: CASSMGDRGPGGYTF. The variable domain in full, with the rest retrieved from reference TRBV19 and TRBJ1-2, is DGGITQSPKYLFRKEGQNVTLSCEQNLNHDAMYWYRQDPGQGLRLIYYSQIVNDFQKGDIAEGYSVSREKKESFPLTVTSAQKNPTAFYLCASSMGDRGPGGYTFGSGTRLTVV.

As for this clonotype: A single base separates this from a much larger clone, so it may be a read error. The rearrangement uses TRBV5-1 and TRBJ1-1; TRBD1 matches 9 bases. V was clipped by 3 bases and J by 3 bases; unmatched bases: 3. Germline CDR1 is SGHRS and CDR2 is YFSETQ. This CDR3 region has 14 residues. DNA for the CDR3: TGCGCCAGCAGCTCCGACAGGGGGGACACTGAAGCTTTCTTT. Amino acid sequence: CASSSDRGDTEAFF.

This clonotype was counted only a few times. The chain recombines TRBV7-2 with TRBJ1-5, with D unclear. V was shortened by 4 bases and J by 5 bases, with 9 bases between the two germline ends. This CDR3 is 13 amino acids long. CDR1 is SGHTA and CDR2 is FQGNSA in the germline V gene. This CDR3 is CASSSQSHQPQHF. The CDR3 DNA sequence: TGTGCCAGCAGCTCCCAGTCTCATCAGCCCCAGCATTTT. The full variable domain, completed using reference TRBV7-2 and TRBJ1-5, is GAGVSQSPSNKVTEKGKDVELRCDPISGHTALYWYRQSLGQGLEFLIYFQGNSAPDKSGLPSDRFSAERTGGSVSTLTIQRTQQEDSAVYLCASSSQSHQPQHFGDGTRLSIL.

This chain connects TRBV12-3 or TRBV12-4 to TRBJ1-4, with 7 bases aligning to TRBD1. V dropped 2 bases and J dropped 7; count of bases not matched to a gene: 4. The CDR3 totals 14 residues. CDR3 coding DNA: TGTGCCAGCAGTTTACAGGGGGAGGGTGAAAAACTGTTTTTT. Its protein is CASSLQGEGEKLFF.

In its sample, this clonotype was seen a few times. The rearrangement uses TRBV7-3 and TRBJ2-7; 10 bases fit TRBD2. CDR1 and CDR2 (germline): SGHTA, FQGTGA. The V and J ends lost 5 bases and 0 bases, in that order; junction bases with no gene match: 7. This CDR3 spans 16 amino acids. The chain's CDR3 is CASSEDTSGDSYEQYF. Here the CDR3 DNA reads TGTGCCAGCAGCGAGGACACTAGCGGGGACTCCTACGAGCAGTACTTC.

This clonotype was observed once. This may come from a read error, since a much larger clone is one base off. No conserved phenylalanine or tryptophan is present at the end of the CDR3, so a read error is the likely explanation. The chain has TRBV24-1 and TRBJ1-2; the D is unclear. Trimming removed 0 bases from V and 1 base from J, with 5 bases in between. This CDR3 contains 14 residues. Germline V gives CDR1 KGHDR, CDR2 SFDVKD. The CDR3 sequence: CATSDLRHNYGYTS. The CDR3 DNA reads TGTGCCACCAGTGATTTGAGACATAACTATGGCTACACCTCC.

To note about this clonotype: This sequence may be a read error, since a much larger clone differs from it by one base. The chain joins TRBV24-1 to TRBJ2-5, with D perhaps TRBD2 (5 bases). The CDR3 is 12 residues long. V shed 3 bases and J shed 9 bases, with 10 bases lying between them. Per germline, CDR1 KGHDR and CDR2 SFDVKD. The CDR3 protein is CATSDAGEPQYF. As DNA, the CDR3 is TGTGCCACCAGTGATGCCGGGGAGCCCCAGTACTTC.

The chain uses TRBV2 and TRBJ2-5, with 7 bases aligning to TRBD2. The CDR3 runs 14 residues. The germline V gene has CDR1 SNHLY and CDR2 FYNNEI. The V gene end was trimmed by 5 bases and the J gene end by 4 bases; junction bases not matched to a gene: 7. CDR3: CASSYGGRGETQYF. The CDR3 nucleotides are TGTGCCAGCAGTTACGGCGGGAGAGGAGAGACCCAGTACTTC.

This chain uses TRBV10-2 with TRBJ1-1; D remains ambiguous. The CDR3 sequence is 13 residues long. Germline-derived CDR1 and CDR2 are WSHSY and SAAADI. Between the trimmed V and J ends, which lost 4 bases and 5 bases, there was a span of 11 bases. The CDR3 region has the DNA TGCGCCAGCAGTGTCCAGAGAGAAACTGAAGCTTTCTTT. It codes for CASSVQRETEAFF.

This sequence joins TRBV7-9 and TRBJ2-5; D is possibly TRBD1 (5 bases). The V gene lost 5 bases and the J gene lost 5 bases, with 18 bases spanning the gap. CDR3 length: 15 amino acids. The germline V gene encodes CDR1 SEHNR and CDR2 FQNEAQ (reference sequence). Here the CDR3 reads CASSQDWGGLETQYF. The DNA for the CDR3 is TGTGCCAGCAGCCAAGATTGGGGCGGATTGGAGACCCAGTACTTC.

The sample holds a few counts of this clonotype. For the CDR3, the DNA is TGTGCCAGCAGCGTGACAGGAATGAACACTGAAGCTTTCTTT. Translated, it gives CASSVTGMNTEAFF. V and J are TRBV9 and TRBJ1-1, with D possibly being TRBD1 (6 bases). The germline gives CDR1 SGDLS, CDR2 YYNGEE. The CDR3 contains 14 residues. Trimming stripped 2 bases from V and 0 bases from J, with 8 bases between.

The chain links TRBV7-2 to TRBJ2-7; 7 bases map to TRBD1. V was pared by 4 bases and J by 0 bases, with 12 bases of the junction left unmatched. Germline CDR1 is SGHTA and CDR2 is FQGNSA. The CDR3 is made up of 17 amino acids. CDR3 amino acids: CASSSPDRVRGSYEQYF. The CDR3 DNA is TGTGCCAGCAGCTCCCCAGACAGGGTCCGGGGCTCCTACGAGCAGTACTTC.

This clonotype was observed many times. The chain couples TRBV29-1 to TRBJ1-4; possible D gene TRBD1, 5 bases. The V gene's germline CDR1 is SQVTM and CDR2 ANQGSEA. Deletions cut 6 bases from V and 8 bases from J, with 13 bases between. The CDR3 is 12 residues long. The CDR3 nucleotides are TGCAGCGTAATCCTCGGGGACGAAAAACTGTTTTTT. Translation: CSVILGDEKLFF.

This chain links TRBV5-1 with TRBJ2-5, with 12 bases fitting TRBD2. The CDR3 contains 16 residues. J was trimmed by 3 bases and V by 4 bases; bases with no gene match: 7. CDR1 is SGHRS and CDR2 is YFSETQ in the germline V gene. The CDR3 nucleotides are TGCGCCAGCAGCCCCAGCCGACTAGCGGGAGAAGAGACCCAGTACTTC. Amino acids: CASSPSRLAGEETQYF.

The rearrangement links TRBV6-5 to TRBJ2-5; D call uncertain. The CDR3 covers 13 residues. Germline V gene sequence: CDR1 MNHEY, CDR2 SVGAGI. Trimming took 4 bases from V and 5 from J, leaving 11 bases between them. The CDR3 region is CASSFVSRETQYF. CDR3 in DNA: TGTGCCAGCAGTTTTGTGAGTAGGGAGACCCAGTACTTC.

J is TRBJ1-2 and V is TRBV29-1, with D possibly matching TRBD1 (6 bases). Germline V CDR1 and CDR2: SQVTM, ANQGSEA. V lost 8 bases and J lost 3, with 16 bases in between. The CDR3 has 13 amino acids. The CDR3 region is CSLDPQGDYGYTF. In DNA, the CDR3 is TGCAGCTTGGACCCACAGGGAGACTATGGCTACACCTTC.

This clonotype was recorded a few times. V and J are TRBV5-1 and TRBJ1-1, with 9 bases aligning to TRBD1. The CDR3 is 15 amino acids. Germline assignment: CDR1 SGHRS and CDR2 YFSETQ. V lost 4 bases to trimming and J lost 4 bases; unmatched junction nucleotides: 8. The CDR3 region has the DNA TGCGCCAGCAGCATAACCGGGACAGGGAGCACTGAAGCTTTCTTT. Translating it yields CASSITGTGSTEAFF.

V gene TRBV19 combines with J gene TRBJ2-5; a possible D gene is TRBD2 (6 bases). The germline CDR1 and CDR2 sequences are LNHDA and SQIVND (reference sequence). The CDR3 has 13 residues. V lost 5 bases and J 9 bases, leaving 16 bases between the germline ends. This CDR3 reads CASSVPGGEAQYF. Written as DNA, the CDR3 is TGTGCCAGTAGTGTTCCAGGAGGGGAGGCCCAGTACTTC.

This clonotype was observed a handful of times. The chain combines TRBV2 with TRBJ1-5, with a possible D match to TRBD1 (6 bases). Germline V CDR1 and CDR2: SNHLY, FYNNEI. The CDR3 extends over 16 amino acids. V was shortened by 7 bases and J by 5 bases, with 21 bases between the two germline ends. The CDR3: CASNRSGGGRDQPQHF. DNA for the CDR3: TGTGCCAGCAACCGCTCGGGTGGGGGGCGAGATCAGCCCCAGCATTTT.

This clonotype has a handful of counts. Germline and junction disagree at one end, which may indicate a read error. The chain joins TRBV7-6 to TRBJ2-5; D call uncertain. The CDR3 is made up of 14 amino acids. CDR1 and CDR2 from the germline V gene are SGHVS and FNYEAQ. The DNA for the CDR3 is TGTACCAGCAGCCCCTTGGGCACCCGAGAGACCCAGTACTTC. Its translation is CTSSPLGTRETQYF.

Of note for this clonotype: One end of the junction fails to match germline, which may point to a read error. This chain links TRBV7-2 with TRBJ1-5; no reliable D call. Germline V lookup: CDR1 SGHTA, CDR2 FQGNSA. The CDR3 sequence is 17 residues long. CDR3: CASSQRYQGLLNQPQHF. The CDR3, as DNA: TGCGCCAGCAGCCAACGATACCAAGGACTGCTGAATCAGCCCCAGCATTTT.

On this clonotype itself: A much larger clone lies a single base off, so this may be a read error. The chain has TRBV7-9 and TRBJ1-4; TRBD1 matches at 7 bases. The V gene's germline CDR1 is SEHNR and CDR2 FQNEAQ (reference sequence). This CDR3 has 15 amino acids. CDR3 DNA sequence: TGTGTCAGCACCCCTAGAGACAGGGTCCATGAAAAACTGTTTTTT. This codes for CVSTPRDRVHEKLFF.

V is TRBV7-3 and J is TRBJ2-5, with 8 bases lining up with TRBD2. The V gene's germline CDR1 is SGHTA and CDR2 FQGTGA. V lost 2 bases and J lost 9; bases outside the gene matches: 2. The CDR3 consists of 12 residues. The CDR3 here is CASSLAGGSQYF. DNA for the CDR3: TGTGCCAGCAGCTTAGCGGGGGGCTCCCAGTACTTC. The whole variable domain, remainder taken from reference TRBV7-3 and TRBJ2-5, is GAGVSQTPSNKVTEKGKYVELRCDPISGHTALYWYRQSLGQGPEFLIYFQGTGAADDSGLPNDRFFAVRPEGSVSTLKIQRTERGDSAVYLCASSLAGGSQYFGPGTRLLVL.

This clonotype was detected ten times or more. The chain recombines TRBV7-6 with TRBJ1-1, with D possibly matching TRBD1 (5 bases). The CDR3 covers 14 residues. CDR1 and CDR2 (germline): SGHVS, FNYEAQ. V lost 4 bases and J lost 4, with 13 bases in between. CDR3 sequence: CASSWGRRTTEAFF. CDR3 DNA: TGTGCCAGCAGCTGGGGCCGGAGGACCACTGAAGCTTTCTTT.

The chain uses TRBV19 and TRBJ1-2; D might be TRBD1 (5 bases). Germline V gene data show CDR1 as LNHDA and CDR2 as SQIVND (reference sequence). CDR3 length equals 14 residues. The V end was cut by 3 bases, the J end by 5 bases, with 13 bases between. The CDR3 protein is CASSIFGGNYGYTF. The DNA for the CDR3 is TGTGCCAGTAGTATCTTTGGGGGGAATTATGGCTACACCTTC.

This clonotype was recorded at least ten times. The junction shows a germline mismatch at one end, possibly a read error. This rearrangement joins TRBV7-7 to TRBJ1-2, with D possibly being TRBD1 (6 bases). Per germline, CDR1 SSHAT and CDR2 FNYEAQ (reference sequence). The length of the CDR3 is 13 residues. The CDR3 DNA reads as TGTGCTAGCAGCTTAGCGGGGGGGGCCAACTACACCTTC. It codes for CASSLAGGANYTF.

There are many counts of this clonotype. The chain recombines TRBV10-3 with TRBJ1-1, with D perhaps matching TRBD1 (6 bases). Germline lookup yields CDR1 ENHRY and CDR2 SYGVKD. This CDR3 is 15 amino acids long. Trimming shortened V by 5 bases and J by 4 bases, and 17 bases separated the two germline ends. CDR3 protein: CAISSVGEGGTEAFF. CDR3 nucleotide sequence: TGTGCCATCAGTTCGGTCGGTGAAGGGGGCACTGAAGCTTTCTTT.